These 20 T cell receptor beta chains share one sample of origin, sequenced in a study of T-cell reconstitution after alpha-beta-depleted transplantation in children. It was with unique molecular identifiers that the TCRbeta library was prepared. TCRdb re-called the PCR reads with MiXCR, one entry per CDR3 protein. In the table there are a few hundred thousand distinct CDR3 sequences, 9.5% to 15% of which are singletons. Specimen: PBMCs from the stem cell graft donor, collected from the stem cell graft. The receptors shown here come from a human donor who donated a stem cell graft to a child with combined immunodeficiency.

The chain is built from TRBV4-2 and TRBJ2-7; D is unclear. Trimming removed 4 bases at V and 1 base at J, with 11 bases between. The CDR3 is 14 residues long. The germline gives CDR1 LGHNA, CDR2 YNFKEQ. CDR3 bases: TGTGCCAGCAGCCCCGAGCTCCTTTCCTACGAGCAGTACTTC. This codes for CASSPELLSYEQYF.

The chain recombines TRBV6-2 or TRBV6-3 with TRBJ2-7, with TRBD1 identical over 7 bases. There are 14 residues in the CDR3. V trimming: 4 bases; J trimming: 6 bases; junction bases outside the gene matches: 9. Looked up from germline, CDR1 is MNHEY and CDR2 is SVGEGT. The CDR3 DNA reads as TGTGCCAGCAGTTTCGGGACAGATCGGCGCGAGCAGTACTTC. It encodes CASSFGTDRREQYF.

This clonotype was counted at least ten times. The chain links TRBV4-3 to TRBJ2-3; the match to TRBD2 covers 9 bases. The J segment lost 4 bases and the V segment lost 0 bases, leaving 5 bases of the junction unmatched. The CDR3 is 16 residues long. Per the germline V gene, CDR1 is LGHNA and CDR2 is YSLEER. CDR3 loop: CASSQDLAGYADTQYF. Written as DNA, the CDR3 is TGCGCCAGCAGCCAAGATCTAGCGGGGTATGCAGATACGCAGTATTTT.

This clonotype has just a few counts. CDR3 amino acids: CASSIQGVSYEQYF. The CDR3 coding sequence is TGTGCCAGCAGCATACAGGGGGTAAGTTACGAGCAGTACTTC. The rearrangement links TRBV21-1 to TRBJ2-7; the D call in the table, TRBD1, was not verified against the DNA. TRBV21-1 is tagged as a pseudogene. This CDR3 is built from 14 residues.

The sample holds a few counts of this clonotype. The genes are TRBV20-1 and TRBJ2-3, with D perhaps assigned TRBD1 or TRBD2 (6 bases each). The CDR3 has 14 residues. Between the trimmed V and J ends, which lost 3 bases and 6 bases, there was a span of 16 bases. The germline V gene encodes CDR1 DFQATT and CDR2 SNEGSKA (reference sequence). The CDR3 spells CSASLRGPQDTQYF. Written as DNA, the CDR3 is TGCAGTGCTAGCTTACGGGGGCCGCAGGATACGCAGTATTTT.

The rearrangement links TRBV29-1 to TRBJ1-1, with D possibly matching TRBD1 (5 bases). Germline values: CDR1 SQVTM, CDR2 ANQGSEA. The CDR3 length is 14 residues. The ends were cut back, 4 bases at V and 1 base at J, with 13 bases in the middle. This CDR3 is CSVGRGIRNTEAFF. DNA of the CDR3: TGCAGCGTTGGCCGGGGGATCCGGAACACTGAAGCTTTCTTT.

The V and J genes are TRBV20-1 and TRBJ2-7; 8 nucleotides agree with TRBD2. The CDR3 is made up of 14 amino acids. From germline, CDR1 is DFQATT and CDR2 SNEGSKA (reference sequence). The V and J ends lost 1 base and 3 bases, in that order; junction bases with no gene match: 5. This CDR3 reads CSARGKTSDYEQYF. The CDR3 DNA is TGCAGTGCTAGAGGCAAGACTAGCGACTACGAGCAGTACTTC.

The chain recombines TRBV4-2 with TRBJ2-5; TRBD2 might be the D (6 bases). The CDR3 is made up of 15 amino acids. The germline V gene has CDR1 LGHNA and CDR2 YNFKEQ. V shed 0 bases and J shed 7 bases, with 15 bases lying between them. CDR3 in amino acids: CASSQDAEAGRTQYF. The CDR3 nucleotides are TGTGCCAGCAGCCAAGACGCCGAGGCGGGGAGGACCCAGTACTTC.

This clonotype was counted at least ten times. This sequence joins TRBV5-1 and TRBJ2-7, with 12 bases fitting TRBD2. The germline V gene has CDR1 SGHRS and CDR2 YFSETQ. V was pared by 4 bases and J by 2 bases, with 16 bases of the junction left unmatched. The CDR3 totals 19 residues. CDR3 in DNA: TGCGCCAGCAGCCCTAGGATGACTAGCGGGGGCCCATCGGCCTACGAGCAGTACTTC. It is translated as CASSPRMTSGGPSAYEQYF.

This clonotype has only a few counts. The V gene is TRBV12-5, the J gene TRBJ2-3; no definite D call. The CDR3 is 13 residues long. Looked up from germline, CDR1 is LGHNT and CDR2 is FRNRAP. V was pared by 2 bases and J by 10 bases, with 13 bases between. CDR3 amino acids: CASGLSVPLPQYF. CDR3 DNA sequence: TGTGCTAGTGGTTTGTCCGTGCCGCTACCGCAGTATTTT.

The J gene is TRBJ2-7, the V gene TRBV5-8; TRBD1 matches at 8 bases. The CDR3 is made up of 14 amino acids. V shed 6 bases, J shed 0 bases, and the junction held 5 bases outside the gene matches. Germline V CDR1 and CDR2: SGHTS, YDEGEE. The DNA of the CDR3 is TGTGCCAGCACGCCCGGGACAGGCTCCTACGAGCAGTACTTC. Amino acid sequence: CASTPGTGSYEQYF. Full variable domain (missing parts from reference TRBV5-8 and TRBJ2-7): EAGVTQSPTHLIKTRGQQATLRCSPISGHTSVYWYQQALGLGLQFLLWYDEGEERNRGNFPPRFSGRQFPNYSSELNVNALELEDSALYLCASTPGTGSYEQYFGPGTRLTVT.

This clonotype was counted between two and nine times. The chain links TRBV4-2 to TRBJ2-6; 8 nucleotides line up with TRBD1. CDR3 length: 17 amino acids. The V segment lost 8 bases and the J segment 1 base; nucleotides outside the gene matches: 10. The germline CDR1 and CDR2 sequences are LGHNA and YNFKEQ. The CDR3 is CASSTQGARSGANVLTF. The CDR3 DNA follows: TGTGCCAGCTCCACCCAGGGGGCGAGGTCTGGGGCCAACGTCCTGACTTTC.

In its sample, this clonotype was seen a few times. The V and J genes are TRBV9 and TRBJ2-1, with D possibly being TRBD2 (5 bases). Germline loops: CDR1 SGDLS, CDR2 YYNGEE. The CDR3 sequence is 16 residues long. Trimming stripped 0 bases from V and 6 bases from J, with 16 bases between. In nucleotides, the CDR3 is TGTGCCAGCAGCGTAGGAAACTCAGCGGTCCCCAATGAGCAGTTCTTC. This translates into CASSVGNSAVPNEQFF.

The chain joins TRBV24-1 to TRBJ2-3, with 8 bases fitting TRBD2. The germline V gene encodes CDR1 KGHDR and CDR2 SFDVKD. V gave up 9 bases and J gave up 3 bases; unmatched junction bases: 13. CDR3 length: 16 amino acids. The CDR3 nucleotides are TGTGCCACCGGACCTGGGAGCGGGAGCGTGACAGATACGCAGTATTTT. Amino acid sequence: CATGPGSGSVTDTQYF.

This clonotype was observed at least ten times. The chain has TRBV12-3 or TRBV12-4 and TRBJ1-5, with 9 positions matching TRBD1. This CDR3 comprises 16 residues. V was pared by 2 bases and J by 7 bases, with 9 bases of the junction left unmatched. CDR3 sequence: CASSLTTTGGWQPQHF. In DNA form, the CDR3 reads TGTGCCAGCAGTTTAACCACTACAGGGGGCTGGCAGCCCCAGCATTTT.

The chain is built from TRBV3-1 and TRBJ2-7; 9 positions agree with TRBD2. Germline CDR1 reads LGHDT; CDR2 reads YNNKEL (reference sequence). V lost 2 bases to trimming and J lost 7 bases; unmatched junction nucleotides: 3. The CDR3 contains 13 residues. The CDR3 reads CASSQRLAEEQYF. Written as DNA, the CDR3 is TGTGCCAGCAGCCAACGACTAGCGGAAGAGCAGTACTTC.

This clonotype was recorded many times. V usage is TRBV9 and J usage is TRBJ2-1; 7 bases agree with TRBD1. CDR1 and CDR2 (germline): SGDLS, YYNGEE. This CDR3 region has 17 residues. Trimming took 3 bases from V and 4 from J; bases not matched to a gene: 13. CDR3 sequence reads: CASSASGQFRPYNEQFF. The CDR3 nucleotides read TGTGCCAGCAGCGCCTCGGGACAGTTTCGGCCTTACAATGAGCAGTTCTTC.

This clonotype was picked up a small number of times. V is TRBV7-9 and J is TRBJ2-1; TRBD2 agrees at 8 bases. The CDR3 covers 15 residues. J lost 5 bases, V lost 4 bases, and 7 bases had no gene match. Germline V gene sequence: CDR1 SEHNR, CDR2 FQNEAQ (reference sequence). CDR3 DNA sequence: TGTGCCAGCAGCTCGGGACTAGGATCGGACAATGAGCAGTTCTTC. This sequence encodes CASSSGLGSDNEQFF.

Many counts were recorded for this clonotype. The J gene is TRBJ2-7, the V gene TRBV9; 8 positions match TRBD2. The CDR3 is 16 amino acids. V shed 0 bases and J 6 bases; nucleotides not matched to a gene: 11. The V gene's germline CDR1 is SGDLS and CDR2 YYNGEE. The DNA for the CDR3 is TGTGCCAGCAGCGTAGGGGGTAGCGGGAAATGGAGCGAGCAGTACTTC. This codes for CASSVGGSGKWSEQYF.

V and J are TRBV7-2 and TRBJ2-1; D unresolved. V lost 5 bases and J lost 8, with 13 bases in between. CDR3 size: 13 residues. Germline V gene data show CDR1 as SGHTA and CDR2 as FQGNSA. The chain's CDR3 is CASSPSPRDEQFF. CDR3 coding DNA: TGTGCCAGCAGCCCAAGCCCTAGAGATGAGCAGTTCTTC.